The clone carrying this T cell receptor beta chain was counted once. The data were taken from a study of blood T cell repertoires in COVID-19. Study-level information: COVID-19 samples from acute and convalescent phases originated in the United States, Italy and Spain. From T cells, B-cell-depleted T cells, or PBMCs came the material, which was cDNA or gDNA.

Original processing methods: Estimation of nucleated cell counts relied on the amplification of reference gene primers. The protocol was immunoSEQ multiplex PCR, while the TCRdb copy is restricted to in-frame clones and leaves out a portion. Clone size and the V and J calls come from that table; the DNA yielded D and trimming. The sample includes about 400,000 clones, roughly 90% of them seen just once. Sequencing was carried out using peripheral blood. The source is a man in his forties with acute or convalescent COVID-19.

DNA of the CDR3: TGTGCCAGCAGCCAAGGCGTAGCGGGAGATCGCGAGCAGTACTTC. Translation gives CASSQGVAGDREQYF. The chain couples TRBV3-1 (or the pseudogene TRBV3-2) to TRBJ2-7; 9 bases align to TRBD2. The V gene end was trimmed by 1 base and the J gene end by 6 bases; junction bases not matched to a gene: 7. CDR3 length: 15 residues. Germline-derived CDR1 and CDR2 are LGHDT and YNNKEL (reference sequence).